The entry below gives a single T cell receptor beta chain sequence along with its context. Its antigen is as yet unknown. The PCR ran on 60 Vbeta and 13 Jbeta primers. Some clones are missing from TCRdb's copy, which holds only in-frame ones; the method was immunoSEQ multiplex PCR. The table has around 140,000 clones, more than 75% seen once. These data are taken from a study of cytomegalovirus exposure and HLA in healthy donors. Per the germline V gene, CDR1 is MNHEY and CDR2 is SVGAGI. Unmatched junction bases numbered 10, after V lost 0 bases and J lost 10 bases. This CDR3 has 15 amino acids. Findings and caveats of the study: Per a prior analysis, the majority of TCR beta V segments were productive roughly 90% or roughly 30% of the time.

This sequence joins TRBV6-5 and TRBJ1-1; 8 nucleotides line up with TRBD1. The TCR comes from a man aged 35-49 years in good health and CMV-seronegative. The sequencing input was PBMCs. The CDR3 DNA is TGTGCCAGCAGTTACTCTACAGGGGGTGGAGTGGGAGCTTTCTTT. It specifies CASSYSTGGGVGAFF.